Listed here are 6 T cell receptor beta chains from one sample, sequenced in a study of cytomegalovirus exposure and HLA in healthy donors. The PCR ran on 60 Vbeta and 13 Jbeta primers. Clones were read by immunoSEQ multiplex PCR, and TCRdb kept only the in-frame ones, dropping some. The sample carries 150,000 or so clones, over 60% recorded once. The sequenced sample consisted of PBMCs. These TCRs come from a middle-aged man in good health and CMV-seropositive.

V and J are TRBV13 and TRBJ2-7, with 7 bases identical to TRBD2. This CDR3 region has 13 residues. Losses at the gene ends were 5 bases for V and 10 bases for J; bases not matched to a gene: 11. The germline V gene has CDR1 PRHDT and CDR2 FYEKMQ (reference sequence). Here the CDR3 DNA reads TGTGCCAGCAGCAGGCGGACGGGAGGCCCTCAGTACTTC. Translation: CASSRRTGGPQYF.

Here the CDR3 DNA reads TGTGCCAGTAGGGGGACAGGGGTAACCGGCTATGGCTACACCTTC. This codes for CASRGTGVTGYGYTF. V usage is TRBV19 and J usage is TRBJ1-2; 10 positions match TRBD1. Germline trimming cut 6 bases from V and 4 bases from J; bases unmatched to any gene: 8. The CDR3 consists of 15 residues. The germline gives CDR1 LNHDA, CDR2 SQIVND (reference sequence).

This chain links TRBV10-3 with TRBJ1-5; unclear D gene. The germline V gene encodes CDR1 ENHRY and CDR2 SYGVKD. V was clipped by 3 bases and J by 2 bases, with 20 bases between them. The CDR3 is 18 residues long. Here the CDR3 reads CAISEARHSVGRNQPQHF. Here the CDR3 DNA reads TGTGCCATCAGTGAAGCCCGACATTCGGTTGGGCGCAATCAGCCCCAGCATTTT.

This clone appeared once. The CDR3 nucleotides are TGTGCCAGCTCACCAATCCCCGGGACAGTTCACTCTGGGGCCAACGTCCTGACTTTC. Encoded protein: CASSPIPGTVHSGANVLTF. The V call is TRBV18, the J call TRBJ2-6; TRBD1 matches 7 bases. The germline V gene encodes CDR1 KGHSH and CDR2 LQKENI. The V gene end was trimmed by 2 bases and the J gene end by 0 bases; junction bases not matched to a gene: 10. The CDR3 loop spans 19 amino acids. Combining the CDR3 with reference TRBV18 and TRBJ2-6 gives the whole variable domain NAGVMQNPRHLVRRRGQEARLRCSPMKGHSHVYWYRQLPEEGLKFMVYLQKENIIDESGMPKERFSAEFPKEGPSILRIQQVVRGDSAAYFCASSPIPGTVHSGANVLTFGAGSRLTVL.

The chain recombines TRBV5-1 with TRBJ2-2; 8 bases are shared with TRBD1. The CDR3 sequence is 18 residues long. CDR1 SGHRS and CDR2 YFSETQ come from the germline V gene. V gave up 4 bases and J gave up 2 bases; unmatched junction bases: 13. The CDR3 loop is CASSPVIMDRVNTGELFF. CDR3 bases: TGCGCCAGCAGCCCCGTTATTATGGACAGGGTAAACACCGGGGAGCTGTTTTTT.

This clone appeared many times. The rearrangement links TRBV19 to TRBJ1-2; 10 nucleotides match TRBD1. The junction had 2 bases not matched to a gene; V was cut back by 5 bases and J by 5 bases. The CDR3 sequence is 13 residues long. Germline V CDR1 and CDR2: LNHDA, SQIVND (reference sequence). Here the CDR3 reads CASSADRGYGYTF. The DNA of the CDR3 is TGTGCCAGTAGTGCGGACAGGGGGTATGGCTACACCTTC.